Each of the 14 T cell receptor beta chains below was sequenced from the same sample in a study of blood T cell repertoires in COVID-19. Repertoires were generated with immunoSEQ multiplex PCR, while TCRdb's copy carries only in-frame clones and drops some. The table includes 110,000 to 150,000 clones, around four fifths detected once. Sequenced sample: peripheral blood. These receptor sequences come from a woman older than 75 with acute or convalescent COVID-19.

In its sample, this clone was seen once. This rearrangement joins TRBV27 to TRBJ2-7, with a tentative D call TRBD2 (5 bases). This CDR3 spans 14 amino acids. V was shortened by 5 bases and J by 3 bases, with 14 bases between the two germline ends. Looked up from germline, CDR1 is MNHEY and CDR2 is SMNVEV (reference sequence). CDR3 residues: CASSPDRTYYEQYF. The CDR3, as DNA: TGTGCCAGCAGTCCCGATAGGACTTACTACGAGCAGTACTTC.

This clone was counted only a few times. The chain recombines TRBV28 with TRBJ1-5, with TRBD1 matching 7 bases. V was clipped by 8 bases and J by 1 base; unmatched bases: 11. Germline CDR1 MDHEN, CDR2 SYDVKM. There are 16 residues in the CDR3. CDR3: CASGGTAVRSNQPQHF. In DNA form, the CDR3 reads TGTGCCAGCGGAGGGACAGCAGTTCGGAGCAATCAGCCCCAGCATTTT.

The chain links TRBV5-1 to TRBJ2-1; 10 nucleotides align to TRBD2. CDR1 is SGHRS, CDR2 YFSETQ, per germline. There are 15 residues in the CDR3. J gave up 7 bases and V 6 bases, and 10 bases lay outside the gene matches. The CDR3, as DNA: TGCGCCAGCACCAACCTAGCGGGAGTAACGAATGAGCAGTTCTTC. Translated, it gives CASTNLAGVTNEQFF.

The rearrangement joins TRBV10-3 to TRBJ1-1; TRBD1 aligns across 8 bases. The CDR3 length is 17 residues. Trimming cost V 10 bases and J 3 bases; bases outside gene matches: 19. The germline gives CDR1 ENHRY, CDR2 SYGVKD. The CDR3 coding sequence is TGTGCCAGCCTGGGGTTCGGTGAAGGACAGGGCGACACTGAAGCTTTCTTT. This codes for CASLGFGEGQGDTEAFF.

The chain couples TRBV9 to TRBJ2-1, with D possibly matching TRBD2 (7 bases). The CDR3 loop spans 15 amino acids. Trimming took 4 bases from V and 3 from J, leaving 14 bases between them. Germline loops: CDR1 SGDLS, CDR2 YYNGEE. Here the CDR3 reads CASSPRGGYYNEQFF. DNA for the CDR3: TGTGCCAGCAGCCCTAGGGGGGGGTACTACAATGAGCAGTTCTTC.

V usage is TRBV5-1 and J usage is TRBJ2-7, with D unclear. V was shortened by 4 bases and J by 2 bases, with 19 bases between the two germline ends. This CDR3 contains 16 residues. Germline V lookup: CDR1 SGHRS, CDR2 YFSETQ. The CDR3 spells CASSLAVWSNPYEQYF. The CDR3 DNA follows: TGCGCCAGCAGCCTGGCGGTTTGGTCCAATCCCTACGAGCAGTACTTC.

The rearrangement uses TRBV28 and TRBJ1-5; 8 nucleotides line up with TRBD1. In germline, CDR1 is MDHEN, CDR2 SYDVKM. V was pared by 1 base and J by 11 bases, with 4 bases of the junction left unmatched. The CDR3 is 13 amino acids. The DNA of the CDR3 is TGTGCCAGCAGTTTATTGGACAGGGCGGCCCAGCATTTT. This gives the protein CASSLLDRAAQHF.

The chain employs TRBV4-1 and TRBJ2-1; 9 bases agree with TRBD2. V trimming: 4 bases; J trimming: 4 bases; junction bases outside the gene matches: 5. The CDR3 sequence is 15 residues long. Germline CDR1 MGHRA, CDR2 YSYEKL. The DNA for the CDR3 is TGCGCCAGCAGCCCCCTAGCGGGGATTTACAATGAGCAGTTCTTC. Protein: CASSPLAGIYNEQFF.

This clone was seen a handful of times. The chain couples TRBV4-1 to TRBJ1-2, with D possibly TRBD1 on 5 matching bases. CDR3 length equals 16 residues. Germline V gene sequence: CDR1 MGHRA, CDR2 YSYEKL. Trimming pared 0 bases from V and 0 bases from J, leaving 11 bases between. The CDR3 bases are TGCGCCAGCAGCCAAGAGGGACTTACATCTAACTATGGCTACACCTTC. Encoded protein: CASSQEGLTSNYGYTF.

V usage is TRBV7-2 and J usage is TRBJ1-4; 9 bases fit TRBD1. The CDR3 length is 15 residues. Germline V gives CDR1 SGHTA, CDR2 FQGNSA. Trimming cost V 4 bases and J 7 bases; bases outside gene matches: 7. For the CDR3, the DNA is TGTGCCAGCAGCTACTTGGGACAGGGTAGTGAAAAACTGTTTTTT. It yields the protein CASSYLGQGSEKLFF.

The rearrangement links TRBV18 to TRBJ2-1, with D hard to call. Trimming left V 3 bases short and J 7 bases short, with 4 bases between. CDR1 is KGHSH and CDR2 is LQKENI in the germline V gene. The CDR3 is made up of 11 amino acids. DNA of the CDR3: TGTGCCAGCTCACCCAGAAATGAGCAGTTCTTC. Translation: CASSPRNEQFF. Full variable domain (remainder filled in from reference TRBV18 and TRBJ2-1): NAGVMQNPRHLVRRRGQEARLRCSPMKGHSHVYWYRQLPEEGLKFMVYLQKENIIDESGMPKERFSAEFPKEGPSILRIQQVVRGDSAAYFCASSPRNEQFFGPGTRLTVL.

The CDR3 loop is CSARGRTEAFF. The CDR3 coding sequence is TGCAGTGCTAGAGGGAGGACTGAAGCTTTCTTT. The chain combines TRBV20-1 with TRBJ1-1; D not certain. The V end lost 1 base, the J end lost 5 bases, and 5 bases lay between the germline ends. The CDR3 has 11 amino acids. Germline assignment: CDR1 DFQATT and CDR2 SNEGSKA (reference sequence).

This chain connects TRBV6-5 to TRBJ2-7, with D maybe TRBD1 (6 bases). CDR1 is MNHEY and CDR2 is SVGAGI in the germline V gene. The V end lost 11 bases, the J end lost 3 bases, and 17 bases lay between the germline ends. The CDR3 runs 13 residues. CDR3: CAPEGDGNYEQYF. The CDR3 DNA follows: TGTGCCCCCGAGGGGGACGGTAACTACGAGCAGTACTTC.

The V and J genes are TRBV7-2 and TRBJ2-3; maybe TRBD1 (5 bases). The CDR3 spans 17 residues. The V gene's germline CDR1 is SGHTA and CDR2 FQGNSA. V was trimmed by 1 base and J by 2 bases, leaving 16 bases between them. CDR3 in DNA: TGTGCCAGCAGCTTAGGGGCGCTGGGGCCCCTCACAGATACGCAGTATTTT. This gives the protein CASSLGALGPLTDTQYF. The full variable domain, in which reference TRBV7-2 and TRBJ2-3 provide the parts outside the CDR3, is GAGVSQSPSNKVTEKGKDVELRCDPISGHTALYWYRQSLGQGLEFLIYFQGNSAPDKSGLPSDRFSAERTGGSVSTLTIQRTQQEDSAVYLCASSLGALGPLTDTQYFGPGTRLTVL.